What follows are 23 T cell receptor beta chains derived from one specimen sequenced in a study of CD8 T cells in ankylosing spondylitis. One entry per CDR3 protein, called by TCRdb with MiXCR from the 5' RACE reads. The sample carries about 160,000 distinct CDR3 sequences, just over 9.5% recorded once. Sequenced material: blood, either unsorted or a sorted T cell fraction (not recorded which). These receptors all come from a female donor with ankylosing spondylitis or in good health (not recorded which).

This chain connects TRBV7-9 to TRBJ2-3; 12 nucleotides align to TRBD2. Germline V gives CDR1 SEHNR, CDR2 FQNEAQ (reference sequence). This CDR3 region has 16 residues. The trim removed 6 bases at V and 4 bases at J, leaving 8 bases unmatched. The CDR3 coding sequence is TGTGCCAGCAGTCCTAAGACTAGCGGGAGTTCAGATACGCAGTATTTT. Residues: CASSPKTSGSSDTQYF.

This clonotype has at least ten counts. This chain links TRBV5-6 with TRBJ2-1; D is undetermined. The CDR3 loop spans 13 amino acids. Germline V gene data show CDR1 as SGHDT and CDR2 as YYEEEE. V was trimmed by 5 bases and J by 8 bases, leaving 14 bases between them. CDR3 coding DNA: TGTGCCAGCAGGTTCTTTGTCGGCCATGAGCAGTTCTTC. This encodes CASRFFVGHEQFF.

This clonotype was seen only a few times. The chain links TRBV20-1 to TRBJ2-5; weak D call: TRBD1 (5 bases). Germline lookup yields CDR1 DFQATT and CDR2 SNEGSKA (reference sequence). The CDR3 sequence is 17 residues long. V lost 0 bases and J 0 bases, leaving 17 bases between the germline ends. This CDR3 reads CSAREQAAVPYQETQYF. The CDR3 nucleotides read TGCAGTGCTAGAGAACAGGCGGCTGTCCCGTACCAAGAGACCCAGTACTTC.

The chain is built from TRBV2 and TRBJ1-1; no clear D. CDR1 is SNHLY, CDR2 FYNNEI, per germline. CDR3 size: 12 residues. V was pared by 10 bases and J by 4 bases, with 13 bases between. This chain's CDR3 is CAIWTSGTEAFF. In DNA form, the CDR3 reads TGTGCCATCTGGACCTCGGGCACTGAAGCTTTCTTT.

In this sample, this clonotype turned up many times. As DNA, the CDR3 is TGTGCCAGCAGCCGGGGAAATGAGCAGTTCTTC. The encoded protein is CASSRGNEQFF. The V call is TRBV4-2, the J call TRBJ2-1; no definite D call. CDR3 length: 11 residues. Germline assignment: CDR1 LGHNA and CDR2 YNFKEQ. Trimming cost V 4 bases and J 7 bases, with 5 bases left between them.

The sample holds many counts of this clonotype. The rearrangement uses TRBV5-6 and TRBJ2-1, with a tentative D call TRBD1 (6 bases). Trimming removed 5 bases from V and 13 bases from J, with 19 bases in between. The CDR3 spans 13 residues. Germline CDR1 and CDR2: SGHDT and YYEEEE. CDR3 sequence: CASSLWTAQGQFF. CDR3 nucleotides: TGTGCCAGCAGTCTTTGGACAGCCCAGGGACAGTTCTTC.

This clonotype was counted ten times or more. V is TRBV11-2 and J is TRBJ1-2; 10 bases are a match to TRBD1. CDR1 and CDR2 (germline): SGHAT, FQNNGV. V shed 3 bases, J shed 10 bases, and the junction held 5 bases outside the gene matches. This CDR3 has 13 amino acids. CDR3 sequence: CASSLGQGRAYTF. The CDR3 nucleotides are TGTGCCAGCAGCTTGGGACAGGGGAGGGCCTACACCTTC. Combining the CDR3 with reference TRBV11-2 and TRBJ1-2 gives the whole variable domain EAGVAQSPRYKIIEKRQSVAFWCNPISGHATLYWYQQILGQGPKLLIQFQNNGVVDDSQLPKDRFSAERLKGVDSTLKIQPAKLEDSAVYLCASSLGQGRAYTFGSGTRLTVV.

This clonotype was recorded a few times. This sequence joins TRBV6-1 and TRBJ2-1, with 7 bases aligning to TRBD2. V was clipped by 5 bases and J by 5 bases; unmatched bases: 9. CDR3 size: 15 residues. The germline V gene has CDR1 MNHNS and CDR2 SASEGT. The CDR3 reads CASSLGAGANNEQFF. CDR3 sequence (DNA): TGTGCCAGCAGTCTAGGGGCGGGAGCCAACAATGAGCAGTTCTTC.

V is TRBV4-3 and J is TRBJ1-2; perhaps TRBD1 as D (5 bases). Trimming stripped 0 bases from V and 5 bases from J, with 13 bases between. This CDR3 contains 15 residues. Germline-derived CDR1 and CDR2 are LGHNA and YSLEER. The CDR3 protein is CASSQEGEGRYGYTF. As DNA, the CDR3 is TGCGCCAGCAGCCAAGAAGGGGAAGGAAGGTATGGCTACACCTTC.

This clonotype was counted at least ten times. The chain recombines TRBV7-9 with TRBJ2-7; 11 bases are a match to TRBD2. CDR3 size: 14 residues. The V gene end was trimmed by 3 bases and the J gene end by 6 bases; junction bases not matched to a gene: 4. Germline V gene data show CDR1 as SEHNR and CDR2 as FQNEAQ (reference sequence). DNA of the CDR3: TGTGCCAGCAGCTTTAGCGGGAGGGAGAGCGAGCAGTACTTC. It is translated as CASSFSGRESEQYF. Combining the CDR3 with reference TRBV7-9 and TRBJ2-7 gives the whole variable domain DTGVSQNPRHKITKRGQNVTFRCDPISEHNRLYWYRQTLGQGPEFLTYFQNEAQLEKSRLLSDRFSAERPKGSFSTLEIQRTEQGDSAMYLCASSFSGRESEQYFGPGTRLTVT.

This clonotype was seen a few times. The gene calls are TRBV7-9 and TRBJ2-7; possibly TRBD1 for D (6 bases). Germline-derived CDR1 and CDR2 are SEHNR and FQNEAQ (reference sequence). This CDR3 contains 14 residues. Trimming left V 5 bases short and J 3 bases short, with 14 bases between. The CDR3 sequence is CASSPPADSYEQYF. CDR3 in DNA: TGTGCCAGCAGCCCGCCGGCGGACAGCTACGAGCAGTACTTC.

As DNA, the CDR3 is TGTGCCAGCACGCTTACGGGAGAGGGGGCGGGCTACAATGAGCAGTTCTTC. It specifies CASTLTGEGAGYNEQFF. The chain recombines TRBV7-6 with TRBJ2-1; D may be TRBD1 (7 bases). The germline V gene has CDR1 SGHVS and CDR2 FNYEAQ. The CDR3 is 17 amino acids. Trimming took 7 bases from V and 3 from J, leaving 22 bases between them.

This clonotype has a handful of counts. The chain joins TRBV29-1 to TRBJ2-3; TRBD1 might be the D (6 bases). CDR1 SQVTM and CDR2 ANQGSEA come from the germline V gene. V was shortened by 6 bases and J by 9 bases, with 19 bases between the two germline ends. The CDR3 has 13 residues. Here the CDR3 reads CSVPGTLGRTQYF. CDR3 nucleotides: TGCAGCGTCCCCGGGACACTTGGCAGGACGCAGTATTTT.

The chain combines TRBV4-2 with TRBJ2-7, with D unresolved. CDR1 and CDR2 (germline): LGHNA, YNFKEQ. V was shortened by 0 bases and J by 0 bases, with 6 bases between the two germline ends. CDR3 length equals 14 residues. The CDR3 DNA reads as TGTGCCAGCAGCCAAGAAGTCAGCTCCTACGAGCAGTACTTC. This codes for CASSQEVSSYEQYF.

This clonotype has only a few counts. This sequence joins TRBV18 and TRBJ2-7; 9 nucleotides line up with TRBD1. The CDR3 contains 15 residues. Germline-derived CDR1 and CDR2 are KGHSH and LQKENI. V was pared by 0 bases and J by 4 bases, with 4 bases of the junction left unmatched. The CDR3 region has the DNA TGTGCCAGCTCACCACCGGACAGGGGTGGGTACGAGCAGTACTTC. It is translated as CASSPPDRGGYEQYF.

This clonotype came up many times. The J gene is TRBJ2-3, the V gene TRBV7-2, with 7 bases identical to TRBD2. CDR3 length: 19 residues. V lost 3 bases to trimming and J lost 1 base; unmatched junction nucleotides: 16. CDR1 and CDR2 from the germline V gene are SGHTA and FQGNSA. The CDR3 bases are TGTGCCAGCAGCTTCATACCGGAAAAACTAGCGCCCGGCACAGATACGCAGTATTTT. Protein: CASSFIPEKLAPGTDTQYF.

V gene TRBV5-1 combines with J gene TRBJ2-2, with D uncertain. CDR1 is SGHRS, CDR2 YFSETQ, per germline. The CDR3 extends over 14 amino acids. The CDR3 DNA reads TGCGCTAGTAGGTCTGCTGGCCTCACCGGGGAGCTGTTTTTT. It is translated as CASRSAGLTGELFF.

The sample holds a few counts of this clonotype. This chain joins TRBV9 and TRBJ2-2; D gene uncertain. Trimming cost V 3 bases and J 6 bases, with 9 bases left between them. The CDR3 is 13 residues long. Germline-derived CDR1 and CDR2 are SGDLS and YYNGEE. The CDR3 DNA sequence: TGTGCCAGCAGCGGATCGGACCCCGGGGAGCTGTTTTTT. Its translation is CASSGSDPGELFF.

This chain links TRBV7-6 with TRBJ2-1, with D perhaps matching TRBD2 (7 bases). The CDR3 contains 19 residues. The ends were cut back, 1 base at V and 4 bases at J, with 23 bases in the middle. Germline V gene data show CDR1 as SGHVS and CDR2 as FNYEAQ. CDR3 nucleotide sequence: TGTGCCAGCAGCTTAGAGGCGGGGGCGGTGGCCGGCACGTACAATGAGCAGTTCTTC. It codes for CASSLEAGAVAGTYNEQFF.

Ten or more counts support this clonotype. The gene calls are TRBV7-2 and TRBJ1-1; D is uncertain. The germline V and J ends were trimmed by 5 bases and 0 bases, with 10 bases remaining between them. Germline-derived CDR1 and CDR2 are SGHTA and FQGNSA. The CDR3 length is 14 residues. DNA for the CDR3: TGTGCCAGCAGCCCCGAACATCTGAACACTGAAGCTTTCTTT. It translates to CASSPEHLNTEAFF.

This clonotype turned up a few times. The rearrangement joins TRBV4-3 to TRBJ2-7, with 12 bases lining up with TRBD2. The V and J ends lost 4 bases and 10 bases, in that order; junction bases with no gene match: 11. Germline CDR1 is LGHNA and CDR2 is YSLEER. This CDR3 is built from 15 residues. This CDR3 is CASSRGYRTSGNQYF. In DNA, the CDR3 is TGCGCCAGCAGCCGAGGCTACCGGACTAGCGGGAATCAGTACTTC.

Only a few counts were recorded for this clonotype. The chain employs TRBV4-2 and TRBJ1-1; no clear D gene. Germline lookup yields CDR1 LGHNA and CDR2 YNFKEQ. V shed 4 bases and J shed 7 bases, with 10 bases lying between them. The CDR3 has 12 residues. CDR3 in amino acids: CASSLGRGEAFF. DNA of the CDR3: TGTGCCAGCAGCCTCGGACGGGGTGAAGCTTTCTTT.

The chain is built from TRBV5-6 and TRBJ2-3, with 7 bases fitting TRBD2. This CDR3 region has 14 residues. V lost 4 bases and J lost 1; bases outside the gene matches: 3. The germline V gene has CDR1 SGHDT and CDR2 YYEEEE. CDR3 nucleotides: TGTGCCAGCAGCCGGGGACTACGCACAGATACGCAGTATTTT. Amino acids: CASSRGLRTDTQYF.